The 3 T cell receptor beta chains below were found in one sample sequenced in a study of cytomegalovirus exposure and HLA in healthy donors. PCR amplification relied on 60 Vbeta primers (plus 13 Jbeta primers). Data came from immunoSEQ multiplex PCR; TCRdb stores just in-frame clones and leaves some out. The sample holds some 160,000 clones, 78% seen once. Sequenced input: PBMCs. These receptor sequences come from a woman in her 40s in good health and CMV-seropositive.

This clone was seen more than once but under ten times. The rearrangement joins TRBV19 to TRBJ2-7; 8 bases are shared with TRBD2. CDR1 LNHDA and CDR2 SQIVND come from the germline V gene (reference sequence). The CDR3 spans 13 residues. V shed 10 bases and J 3 bases; nucleotides not matched to a gene: 8. CDR3: CATRPSGGYEQYF. The CDR3 region has the DNA TGTGCCACTCGACCCAGCGGGGGCTACGAGCAGTACTTC.

The chain recombines TRBV25-1 with TRBJ1-2; 8 bases are a match to TRBD1. The CDR3 consists of 12 residues. After removal of 6 bases from V and 7 bases from J, the junction contained 4 bases not matched to a gene. Germline CDR1 reads MGHDK; CDR2 reads SYGVNS. As DNA, the CDR3 is TGTGCCAGCAGGGACAGGGTGGGTGGCTACACCTTC. This sequence encodes CASRDRVGGYTF.

This chain links TRBV15 with TRBJ2-3; TRBD2 matches 10 bases. The CDR3 length is 17 residues. Per the germline V gene, CDR1 is LNHNV and CDR2 is YYDKDF (reference sequence). V trimming: 0 bases; J trimming: 4 bases; junction bases outside the gene matches: 7. DNA for the CDR3: TGTGCCACCAGCAGAGATCTGGCTAGCGGGGGTGCAGATACGCAGTATTTT. Protein sequence: CATSRDLASGGADTQYF.